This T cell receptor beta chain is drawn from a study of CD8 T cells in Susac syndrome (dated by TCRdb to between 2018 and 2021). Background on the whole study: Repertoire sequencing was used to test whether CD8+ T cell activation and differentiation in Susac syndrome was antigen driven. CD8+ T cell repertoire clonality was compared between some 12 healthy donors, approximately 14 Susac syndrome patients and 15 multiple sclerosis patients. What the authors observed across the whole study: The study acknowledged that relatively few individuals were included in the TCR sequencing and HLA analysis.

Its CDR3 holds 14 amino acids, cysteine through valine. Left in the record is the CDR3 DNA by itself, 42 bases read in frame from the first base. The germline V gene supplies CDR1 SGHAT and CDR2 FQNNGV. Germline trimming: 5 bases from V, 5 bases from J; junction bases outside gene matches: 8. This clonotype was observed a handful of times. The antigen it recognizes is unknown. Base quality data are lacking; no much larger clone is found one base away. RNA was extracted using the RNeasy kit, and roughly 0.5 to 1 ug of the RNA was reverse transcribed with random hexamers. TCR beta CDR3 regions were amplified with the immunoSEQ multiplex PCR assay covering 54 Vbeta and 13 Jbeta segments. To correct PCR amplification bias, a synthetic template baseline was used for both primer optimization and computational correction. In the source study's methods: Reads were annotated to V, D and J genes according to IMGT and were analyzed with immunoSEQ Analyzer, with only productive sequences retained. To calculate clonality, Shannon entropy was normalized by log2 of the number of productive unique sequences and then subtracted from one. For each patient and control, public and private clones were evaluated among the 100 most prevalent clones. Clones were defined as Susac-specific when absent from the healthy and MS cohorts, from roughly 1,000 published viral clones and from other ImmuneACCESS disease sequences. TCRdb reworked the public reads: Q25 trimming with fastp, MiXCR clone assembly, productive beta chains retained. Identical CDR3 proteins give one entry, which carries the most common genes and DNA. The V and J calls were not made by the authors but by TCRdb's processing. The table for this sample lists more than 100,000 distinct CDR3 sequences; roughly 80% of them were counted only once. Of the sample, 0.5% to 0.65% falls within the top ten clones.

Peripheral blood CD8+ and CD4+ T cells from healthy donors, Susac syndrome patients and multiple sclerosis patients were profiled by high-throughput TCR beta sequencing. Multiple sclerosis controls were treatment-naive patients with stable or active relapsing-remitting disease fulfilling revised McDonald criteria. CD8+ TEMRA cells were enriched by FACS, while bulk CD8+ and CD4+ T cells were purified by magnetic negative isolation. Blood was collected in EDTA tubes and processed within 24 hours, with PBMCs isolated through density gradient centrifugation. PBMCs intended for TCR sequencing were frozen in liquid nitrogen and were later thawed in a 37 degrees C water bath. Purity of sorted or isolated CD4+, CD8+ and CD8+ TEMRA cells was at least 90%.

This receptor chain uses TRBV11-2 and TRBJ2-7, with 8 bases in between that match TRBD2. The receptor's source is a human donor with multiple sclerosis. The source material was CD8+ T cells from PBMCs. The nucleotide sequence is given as TGTGCCAGCAGCAACGGGGCGGGAGGCCACGAGCAGTACGTC. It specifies CASSNGAGGHEQYV.